The rows below give T cell receptor beta chains drawn from one sample of a study of cytomegalovirus exposure and HLA in healthy donors. Here immunoSEQ multiplex PCR was the method, and the copy in TCRdb shows in-frame clones only, minus some. The sample shows about 190,000 clones, about 90% of them seen only once. Material for sequencing was PBMCs. All receptors come from a young man in good health and CMV-seronegative. CDR3s leave out the opening cysteine and the closing phenylalanine or tryptophan. D genes are given only for firm matches.

v_gene: TRBV2
d_gene: NA
CDR3aa: ASAHVRDFNEKLF

v_gene: TRBV6-1
d_gene: NA
CDR3aa: ASSERGDGGYEQY

v_gene: TRBV7-9
d_gene: NA
CDR3aa: ASSLESTSYEKLF

v_gene: TRBV7-2
d_gene: NA
CDR3aa: ASSLLGVDEQF

v_gene: TRBV6-1
d_gene: NA
CDR3aa: ASRELGAF

v_gene: TRBV5-5
d_gene: NA
CDR3aa: ASSLAEAGELF

v_gene: TRBV28
d_gene: TRBD1
CDR3aa: ASSSTGGDTGELF

v_gene: TRBV28
d_gene: NA
CDR3aa: ASRINGAQH

v_gene: TRBV18
d_gene: NA
CDR3aa: ASSPNRKSGANVLT

v_gene: TRBV11-2
d_gene: TRBD1
CDR3aa: ASSPHPQRTGGTDTQY

v_gene: TRBV19
d_gene: NA
CDR3aa: ASSMQEGANTEAF

v_gene: TRBV11-1
d_gene: TRBD1
CDR3aa: ASSLTGGGTDTQY

v_gene: TRBV6-5
d_gene: TRBD1
CDR3aa: ASSYLDRGINEQF

v_gene: TRBV6-5
d_gene: NA
CDR3aa: ASGLRYTQY

v_gene: TRBV4-1
d_gene: NA
CDR3aa: ASSQDPRGYNEQF

v_gene: TRBV7-2
d_gene: NA
CDR3aa: ASSPPGGRAETEAF

v_gene: TRBV7-9
d_gene: TRBD1
CDR3aa: ASSSLGTGSSGANVLT

v_gene: TRBV29-1
d_gene: TRBD1
CDR3aa: SVAGQMNEQF

v_gene: TRBV28
d_gene: NA
CDR3aa: ASRNDPGQGRQLF

v_gene: TRBV29-1
d_gene: TRBD1
CDR3aa: SAGMTGAVDEQF